This TCR beta chain was found in a study of Ad26.COV2.S vaccination and SARS-CoV-2 variants. The CDR3 is 16 amino acids. Trimming stripped 0 bases from V and 3 bases from J, with 15 bases between. Germline lookup yields CDR1 MRHNA and CDR2 SNTAGT. Stated treatment: about 20 received Ad26.COV2.S at low or high dose, single or two shots; about 5 received placebo; per-sample allocation not given. Vaccine and placebo recipients were sampled on day 63 after the first injection. TCRdb's copy holds only in-frame clones and misses some; the assay was immunoSEQ multiplex PCR. The sample yields 250,000 or so clones, around nine tenths seen once.

The sequenced sample was peripheral blood, obtained in a trial of Ad26.COV2.S vaccine versus placebo. The chain has TRBV6-4 and TRBJ2-7; D is possibly TRBD1 or TRBD2 (5 bases each). The receptor's source is a person between 18 and 65 years old who received the Ad26.COV2.S COVID-19 vaccine or a placebo. In DNA, the CDR3 is TGTGCCAGCAGTGACTCGAAGGGACGGAGACTCTACGAGCAGTACGTC. It codes for CASSDSKGRRLYEQYV.